These T cell receptor beta chains were read from a single sample in a study of cytomegalovirus exposure and HLA in healthy donors. Sequenced by immunoSEQ multiplex PCR; TCRdb stores in-frame clones only, minus some. The table lists about 120,000 clones, roughly 88% of them singletons. The sample comprised PBMCs. Receptor source: a woman aged 25 to 39 in good health and CMV-seropositive. Each CDR3 is given with its conserved first and last residue. The D gene is left open where the match is weak. The listing skips clone size in some rows; elsewhere it reads once, few, many or a size class.

D,V,J,size,DNA,CDR3
-,TRBV5-4,TRBJ2-1,-,TGTGCCAGCAGCTTGCCGCGGGGTTCCTACAATGAGCAGTTCTTC,CASSLPRGSYNEQFF
TRBD1,TRBV5-1,TRBJ1-1,-,TGCGCCAGCAGCGAGACAGGGGGCGGTAGCACTGAAGCTTTCTTT,CASSETGGGSTEAFF
TRBD1,TRBV2,TRBJ2-3,once,TGTGCCAGGGGGGGACAGGGGGCTGGAGATACGCAGTATTTT,CARGGQGAGDTQYF
TRBD1,TRBV23-1,TRBJ2-1,-,TGCGCCAGCAGTCGGGGACAGGGTGGCTACAATGAGCAGTTCTTC,CASSRGQGGYNEQFF
-,TRBV4-3,TRBJ1-2,-,TGCGCCAGCAGCCAAGAAATGACAGGCAGGACTCTATACTATGGCTACACCTTC,CASSQEMTGRTLYYGYTF
-,TRBV13,TRBJ2-7,-,TGTGCCAGCAGCTTAGGCCAGGACATATCGGAGCAGTACTTC,CASSLGQDISEQYF
-,TRBV11-3,TRBJ1-2,-,TGTGCCAGCAGCGTCCCCCCGGACAGCCTCAACTATGGCTACACCTTC,CASSVPPDSLNYGYTF
-,TRBV5-4,TRBJ2-7,-,TGTGCCAGCAGCTTGGTCGGAGCCCCATCCGATGGGCAGTACTTC,CASSLVGAPSDGQYF
TRBD1,TRBV6-5,TRBJ2-3,-,TGTGCCAGCAGTTACGGTCCGGGACAGGGCACAGATACGCAGTATTTT,CASSYGPGQGTDTQYF
TRBD1,TRBV7-9,TRBJ2-7,-,TGTGCCAGCAGCGCCGGACAGGGGGCTTGGGAGCAGTACTTC,CASSAGQGAWEQYF
TRBD1,TRBV28,TRBJ2-3,-,TGTGCCAGCAGTCACCGGACAGGCCGCACAGATACGCAGTATTTT,CASSHRTGRTDTQYF
TRBD1,TRBV5-6,TRBJ2-7,-,TGTGCCAGCAACCCTGGACAGGGGTACGAGCAGTACTTC,CASNPGQGYEQYF
TRBD1,TRBV6-1,TRBJ2-7,-,TGTGCCAGCATCCTAGGGACAGGACGCTACGAGCAGTACTTC,CASILGTGRYEQYF
TRBD1,TRBV13,TRBJ2-4,-,TGTGCCAGCAGCTTAGAGACAGGGGGGAGAAACATTCAGTACTTC,CASSLETGGRNIQYF
TRBD2,TRBV29-1,TRBJ2-5,-,TGCAGCGTTGAGGCGGGGGATGGGCCTCAAGAGACCCAGTACTTC,CSVEAGDGPQETQYF
TRBD1,TRBV27,TRBJ1-2,-,TGTGCCAGCAGTTTAAGCACAGGGGGCTTCTATGGCTACACCTTC,CASSLSTGGFYGYTF
-,TRBV18,TRBJ2-7,once,TGTGCCAGCTCACCAACGGTCTCCTACGAGCAGTACTTC,CASSPTVSYEQYF
TRBD1,TRBV2,TRBJ1-6,-,TGTGCCAGCAGTCCCAACCGGGACAGGGTTCCCTATAATTCACCCCTCCACTTT,CASSPNRDRVPYNSPLHF
TRBD1,TRBV4-2,TRBJ1-1,-,TGTGCCAGCAGCCATGGGACAGGGAGCACTGAAGCTTTCTTT,CASSHGTGSTEAFF
-,TRBV6-5,TRBJ1-1,once,TGTGCCAGCAGTTACTCGCGGGGGGCGCGGACTGAAGCTTTCTTT,CASSYSRGARTEAFF
TRBD1,TRBV7-2,TRBJ2-3,many,TGTGCCAGCAGCGCCAACAGGGGGCAAACAGATACGCAGTATTTT,CASSANRGQTDTQYF
-,TRBV6-5,TRBJ2-3,-,TGTGCCAGCAGTTACTCTGGGGGCCACACAGATACGCAGTATTTT,CASSYSGGHTDTQYF
TRBD1,TRBV15,TRBJ2-7,-,TGTGCCACCAGCAGAGGGGGGACAGGGACCTACGAGCAGTACTTC,CATSRGGTGTYEQYF
TRBD2,TRBV5-1,TRBJ2-2,few,TGCGCCAGCAGCTCAGGGACCGGGACTAGTTACACCGGGGAGCTGTTTTTT,CASSSGTGTSYTGELFF
TRBD1,TRBV5-4,TRBJ2-7,-,TGTGCCAGCAGCCAAAGCATCGGGACAGGGGGGTACGAGCAGTACTTC,CASSQSIGTGGYEQYF
TRBD2,TRBV29-1,TRBJ2-1,-,TGCAGCGTGGCCCCTAGCGGGGGGGCGCGGGAGCAGTTCTTC,CSVAPSGGAREQFF
-,TRBV28,TRBJ1-4,-,TGTGCCAGCAGTGCTTCTGGCGGGTCTACTAATGAAAAACTGTTTTTT,CASSASGGSTNEKLFF
-,TRBV27,TRBJ1-1,few,TGTGCCAGCAGTTTAGGAGCGAACACTGAAGCTTTCTTT,CASSLGANTEAFF
TRBD2,TRBV5-1,TRBJ2-1,-,TGCGCCAGCAGCTTGGCAGCGGGAGCTCACAATGAGCAGTTCTTC,CASSLAAGAHNEQFF
TRBD2,TRBV10-3,TRBJ2-7,-,TGTGCCATCAGTGACCTGACCGGGACTAGCGGGAGTTTAAGCTACGAGCAGTACTTC,CAISDLTGTSGSLSYEQYF
-,TRBV18,TRBJ1-1,-,TGTGCCAGCTCACCCGCTCAGATGAACACTGAAGCTTTCTTT,CASSPAQMNTEAFF
TRBD2,TRBV5-4,TRBJ2-3,-,TGTGCCAGCAGCCCAGGGACTAAAAAAGGCACAGATACGCAGTATTTT,CASSPGTKKGTDTQYF
-,TRBV7-2,TRBJ1-2,-,TGTGCCAGCAGCTTATTTGTCGGGTCAGGGTCCTATGGCTACACCTTC,CASSLFVGSGSYGYTF
-,TRBV2,TRBJ1-2,once,TGTGCCAGCAGTGGGGGTGGGGCAGGGGAAGATGGCTACACCTTC,CASSGGGAGEDGYTF
-,TRBV7-2,TRBJ2-1,-,TGTGCCAGCAGCTTAGGTCGGGATAGTTACAATGAGCAGTTCTTC,CASSLGRDSYNEQFF
-,TRBV7-6,TRBJ2-5,-,TGTGCCAGCAGCTTAGGGGGGCCCGGGGAGACCCAGTACTTC,CASSLGGPGETQYF
-,TRBV6-6,TRBJ1-2,few,TGTGCCAGCACCAATGGGGAGTTCTATGGCTACACCTTC,CASTNGEFYGYTF
TRBD1,TRBV16,TRBJ2-6,-,TGTGCCAGCAGCCCGCGGACAGGGGCTACCGGTGCCAACGTCCTGACTTTC,CASSPRTGATGANVLTF
TRBD2,TRBV5-6,TRBJ2-7,-,TGTGCCAGCAGCTTGCTTCTGCGGGAGAGCGCCTACGAGCAGTACTTC,CASSLLLRESAYEQYF
TRBD1,TRBV9,TRBJ2-5,-,TGTGCCAGCAGCCCCCGGACAGGGTCCAATAGGGAGACCCAGTACTTC,CASSPRTGSNRETQYF
TRBD2,TRBV4-2,TRBJ2-3,-,TGTGCCAGCAGCCAAGATAAGCGGGAGTTGGATACGCAGTATTTT,CASSQDKRELDTQYF
TRBD2,TRBV27,TRBJ2-7,once,TGTGCCAGCAGCCTAGCGGGATCCGCCTACGAGCAGTACTTC,CASSLAGSAYEQYF
-,TRBV7-3,TRBJ2-5,-,TGTGCCAGCAGCCGTTCGGGGCAAGAGACCCAGTACTTC,CASSRSGQETQYF
-,TRBV7-9,TRBJ1-1,-,TGTGCCAGCAGCTTCCCGGGGAGCACTGAAGCTTTCTTT,CASSFPGSTEAFF
TRBD2,TRBV4-3,TRBJ2-2,-,TGCGCCAGCAGCCAAGAGGACAGCGGGGGGGCCGGGGAGCTGTTTTTT,CASSQEDSGGAGELFF
TRBD1,TRBV4-1,TRBJ2-7,-,TGCGCCAGCATGGGACAGGGGTCCTACGAGCAGTACTTC,CASMGQGSYEQYF
TRBD1,TRBV19,TRBJ1-1,-,TGTGCCAGTAGGGCAGGGGGATTGAACACTGAAGCTTTCTTT,CASRAGGLNTEAFF
TRBD1,TRBV7-6,TRBJ2-1,-,TGTGCCAGCAGCTTAGGCGCCGGGACAGGGTACGGTGAGCAGTTCTTC,CASSLGAGTGYGEQFF
-,TRBV28,TRBJ1-2,-,TGTGCCAGCAGTTTACATACAGGGTCTTATGGCTACACCTTC,CASSLHTGSYGYTF
-,TRBV5-1,TRBJ2-3,-,TGCGCCAGCAGCCTTACAGGGAGGGGCACAGATACGCAGTATTTT,CASSLTGRGTDTQYF
-,TRBV5-6,TRBJ2-1,-,TGTGCCAGCAGCTTCTATCCCAATGAGCAGTTCTTC,CASSFYPNEQFF
-,TRBV4-1,TRBJ2-5,-,TGCGCCAGCAGCCGGGGGGATGCACCGCCCCAAGAGACCCAGTACTTC,CASSRGDAPPQETQYF
TRBD1,TRBV18,TRBJ1-5,-,TGTGCCAGCTCACCAAGGGGGACAGGGCTAGTGGTTCAGCCCCAGCATTTT,CASSPRGTGLVVQPQHF
TRBD1,TRBV5-5,TRBJ2-7,-,TGTGCCAGCAGCAAAAGGCTGGACAGGCCAACCTACGAGCAGTACTTC,CASSKRLDRPTYEQYF
-,TRBV10-1,TRBJ2-3,-,TGCGCCAGCTCACAGGGTACAGATACGCAGTATTTT,CASSQGTDTQYF
-,TRBV4-1,TRBJ2-2,-,TGCGCCAGCAGCACCCGACCGGGGGACACCGGGGAGCTGTTTTTT,CASSTRPGDTGELFF
-,TRBV4-2,TRBJ2-1,-,TGTGCCAGCAGCCCCGCAGGAAGGGGCAATGAGCAGTTCTTC,CASSPAGRGNEQFF
-,TRBV14,TRBJ1-1,-,TGTGCCAGCAGCCAACGAACAGGGACAACTCCGAACACTGAAGCTTTCTTT,CASSQRTGTTPNTEAFF
-,TRBV6-5,TRBJ2-7,once,TGTGCCAGCAGCACGAAGACAGGTTCTTCCTACGAGCAGTACTTC,CASSTKTGSSYEQYF
TRBD1,TRBV9,TRBJ1-4,-,TGTGCCAGCAGCGAGGGGGCAGGGAGTAACGAAAAACTGTTTTTT,CASSEGAGSNEKLFF